Presented here are 15 T cell receptor beta chains from one specimen sequenced in a study of post-analysis software for immune sequencing data. Broader study findings: With TRBV5-6, TRBV5-1 and TRBV20-1 included, about five TRBV segments were more frequent in patients than in controls.

Incorporated into the TCR beta cDNA libraries were unique molecular identifiers, which served to reduce PCR and sequencing biases. TCRdb re-analysed the PCR reads in MiXCR, keeping a single row per CDR3 protein. The table lists about 540,000 distinct CDR3 sequences, 30% to 40% of them singletons. These TCRs are of unknown antigen specificity. Sequencing was carried out using blood. The source of these receptors is a girl aged 2 to 17 with multiple sclerosis.

CDR3 bases: TGTGCCAGCAGCTTAGGTGGCAGGGTATGGGCCCAGTACTTC. Translating it yields CASSLGGRVWAQYF. The chain combines TRBV11-2 with TRBJ2-5; tentatively, D is TRBD1 (5 bases). This CDR3 contains 14 residues. Trimming shortened V by 1 base and J by 9 bases, and 15 bases separated the two germline ends. Per the germline V gene, CDR1 is SGHAT and CDR2 is FQNNGV.

This clonotype occurred a few times. The chain links TRBV7-2 to TRBJ2-3; D is unresolved. Germline CDR1 reads SGHTA; CDR2 reads FQGNSA. This CDR3 is 15 amino acids long. With 5 bases removed from V and 0 bases from J, the gap between germline ends came to 12 bases. CDR3 coding DNA: TGTGCCAGCAGCGATACCGGAAGGAGCACAGATACGCAGTATTTT. This gives the protein CASSDTGRSTDTQYF.

The V gene is TRBV27, the J gene TRBJ2-4, with a weak D call TRBD2 (5 bases). Trimming left V 2 bases short and J 6 bases short, with 8 bases between. The germline V gene encodes CDR1 MNHEY and CDR2 SMNVEV (reference sequence). The CDR3 length is 13 residues. The CDR3 here is CASSLSGLNIQYF. CDR3 bases: TGTGCCAGCAGTTTAAGCGGACTAAACATTCAGTACTTC.

This chain links TRBV5-1 with TRBJ2-3, with D possibly called TRBD1 or TRBD2 (6 bases each). This CDR3 spans 16 amino acids. Trimming shortened V by 3 bases and J by 2 bases, and 16 bases separated the two germline ends. Per the germline V gene, CDR1 is SGHRS and CDR2 is YFSETQ. This chain's CDR3 is CASSSGASSDTDTQYF. The DNA of the CDR3 is TGCGCCAGCAGCTCGGGGGCTAGTTCTGACACAGATACGCAGTATTTT.

This clonotype was seen only a few times. This chain connects TRBV7-2 to TRBJ2-1, with D perhaps assigned TRBD1 or TRBD2 (6 bases each). The V end was cut by 4 bases, the J end by 2 bases, with 12 bases between. This CDR3 has 15 residues. Looked up from germline, CDR1 is SGHTA and CDR2 is FQGNSA. DNA for the CDR3: TGTGCCAGCAGCTCCTACGGGGGCCCCTACAATGAGCAGTTCTTC. This encodes CASSSYGGPYNEQFF.

In its sample, this clonotype was seen once. The chain employs TRBV20-1 and TRBJ2-7; 12 positions agree with TRBD1. With V trimmed by 3 bases and J by 7 bases, 10 bases remained unmatched. The CDR3 loop spans 15 amino acids. CDR1 is DFQATT, CDR2 SNEGSKA, per germline (reference sequence). The CDR3 bases are TGCAGTGCTAGGTCCGGGACAGGGGGCTCCTGGGAGCAGTACTTC. This translates into CSARSGTGGSWEQYF.

This clonotype came up a few times. The rearrangement links TRBV29-1 to TRBJ2-3; D may be TRBD1 or TRBD2 (6 bases each). The ends were cut back, 7 bases at V and 3 bases at J, with 17 bases in the middle. This CDR3 contains 14 residues. CDR1 and CDR2 from the germline V gene are SQVTM and ANQGSEA. The CDR3 DNA is TGCAGCGCCGGAGGGGGTCTCCCGACAGATACGCAGTATTTT. Translated, it gives CSAGGGLPTDTQYF.

This clonotype was seen a few times. The J gene is TRBJ2-5, the V gene TRBV3-1, with D perhaps being TRBD1 or TRBD2 (6 bases each). The germline V and J ends were trimmed by 1 base and 5 bases, with 20 bases remaining between them. Germline lookup yields CDR1 LGHDT and CDR2 YNNKEL (reference sequence). This CDR3 is 17 amino acids long. CDR3 DNA: TGTGCCAGCAGCCAAGGACTCAGCCTATGGAGGGGGGAGACCCAGTACTTC. This encodes CASSQGLSLWRGETQYF.

This clonotype occurred a few times. The chain's CDR3 is CASIGGLALFSYNSPLHF. The CDR3 coding sequence is TGTGCCAGCATTGGGGGGTTAGCCCTTTTCTCCTATAATTCACCCCTCCACTTT. The gene calls are TRBV6-1 and TRBJ1-6, with TRBD1 as a possible D gene (5 bases). V gave up 7 bases and J gave up 0 bases, with 19 bases separating them. CDR1 and CDR2 from the germline V gene are MNHNS and SASEGT. The CDR3 extends over 18 amino acids.

The chain recombines TRBV29-1 with TRBJ2-4, with TRBD2 matching over 9 bases. Germline CDR1 is SQVTM and CDR2 is ANQGSEA. Germline trimming cut 5 bases from V and 4 bases from J; bases unmatched to any gene: 9. The CDR3 is 15 residues long. CDR3 amino acids: CSVFVSGGIKNIQYF. The DNA for the CDR3 is TGCAGCGTTTTCGTCAGCGGGGGGATTAAAAACATTCAGTACTTC.

This clonotype has more than one count but fewer than ten. The rearrangement joins TRBV5-6 to TRBJ2-5; tentatively, D is TRBD1 (6 bases). The V gene's germline CDR1 is SGHDT and CDR2 YYEEEE. CDR3 length: 16 amino acids. V was cut by 0 bases and J by 0 bases, with 12 bases left in between. As DNA, the CDR3 is TGTGCCAGCAGCTTGGCCAGGGGACGGTACCAAGAGACCCAGTACTTC. Residues: CASSLARGRYQETQYF.

This clonotype was recorded only once. A read error may explain this, as a much larger clone is one base away. The chain uses TRBV20-1 and TRBJ2-7; 8 bases are a match to TRBD2. After removal of 7 bases from V and 3 bases from J, the junction contained 8 bases not matched to a gene. CDR1 is DFQATT and CDR2 is SNEGSKA in the germline V gene (reference sequence). There are 13 residues in the CDR3. The CDR3 here is CSVTGTRSYEQYF. CDR3 nucleotide sequence: TGCAGTGTTACCGGGACTAGAAGCTACGAGCAGTACTTC.

This clonotype was seen a handful of times. The chain combines TRBV9 with TRBJ1-4, with D tentatively TRBD1 (6 bases). This CDR3 has 15 amino acids. Trimming removed 2 bases from V and 3 bases from J, with 11 bases in between. In germline, CDR1 is SGDLS, CDR2 YYNGEE. CDR3 in DNA: TGTGCCAGCAGCGTTGGACAGCCGCCTAATGAAAAACTGTTTTTT. Protein sequence: CASSVGQPPNEKLFF.

The genes are TRBV20-1 and TRBJ2-3; the D is unclear. This CDR3 has 13 residues. Germline CDR1 and CDR2: DFQATT and SNEGSKA (reference sequence). Here the CDR3 DNA reads TGCAGCACGGACCGTAACGACGGGGATACGCAGTATTTT. Translating gives CSTDRNDGDTQYF.

The DNA of the CDR3 is TGCGCCAGCAGCCTGGGACCAGGCGGTGACGAGCAGTACTTC. Residues: CASSLGPGGDEQYF. V gene TRBV5-1 combines with J gene TRBJ2-7; possibly TRBD1 or TRBD2 for D (5 bases each). Germline V gene lookup returns CDR1 SGHRS and CDR2 YFSETQ. V was clipped by 4 bases and J by 5 bases, with 16 bases between them. The CDR3 totals 14 residues.